This TCR beta chain was recorded in a study of CD8+ T cells in alopecia areata (dated by TCRdb to 2017 to 2018). Background on the whole study: Treated patients were enrolled in an open-label pilot trial of oral tofacitinib at 5 to 10 mg twice daily for moderate-to-severe alopecia areata. Patients on tofacitinib were biopsied at baseline and after 4 and 24 weeks of treatment, and several of the patients also had a later scalp biopsy. Disease severity in treated patients was measured with the SALT score, which quantifies the percentage of affected scalp surface area. Scalp clonality was compared among normal scalp (n=4), patchy alopecia areata scalp (n=8), and alopecia totalis/universalis scalp (n=8). On the human side, TCRbeta sequencing was run on scalp tissue and on sorted CD4+ and CD8+ peripheral blood T cells from healthy controls and from alopecia areata patients with either patchy or totalis/universalis disease. TCRbeta CDR3 regions were amplified by immunoSEQ multiplex PCR using 35 Vbeta forward and 13 Jbeta reverse primers. RNA was extracted with the PAXgene miRNA kit for fixed scalp, the miRNeasy kit for PBMCs, and the RNeasy kit for mouse skin. Tofacitinib was given for 6 to 18 months, followed by 6 months of follow-up off drug to assess delayed response and recurrence. The study used high-throughput TCRbeta sequencing to examine T cell clonal expansion in alopecia areata, in both the C3H/HeJ mouse model and human patients. What the authors observed across the whole study: Because the treated cohort was small and included a single nonresponder, larger studies are needed to assess links between baseline CD8+ expansion and response. Resident alphabeta T cells in normal human skin are also sequenced, complicating scalp TCR repertoire analysis, unlike mouse skin dominated by gammadelta T cells. Higher clonality and more expanded CD8+ clones were observed in lesional scalp than in normal scalp, particularly in alopecia totalis/universalis, a finding suggestive of antigenic drive. Many expanded lesional clones were found to persist in scalp and blood during tofacitinib treatment, and relapse after treatment cessation may be partly explained by this persistence. Tofacitinib significantly decreased scalp clonality and the number of expanded CD8+ clones among the top 100 scalp clones. Compared with mice, TCR sequences shared between patients were less clear, possibly partly because of HLA diversity across the patient population.

The CDR3 spans 15 residues, from the cysteine through the phenylalanine. Just the 45-base CDR3 DNA is kept, in frame starting at base 1. The germline ends are 10 bases apart after V is trimmed by 0 bases and J by 5 bases. In the germline V gene, CDR1 corresponds to SGHDN and CDR2 to FVKESK. The library was produced with the immunoSEQ multiplex PCR assay. RNA was extracted from all samples and reverse transcribed into cDNA as template for TCR sequencing. First-strand cDNA was synthesized using SuperScript III with a 2:1 mix of oligo-dT and random hexamers. A synthetic immune receptor repertoire was used to assess amplification bias, and residual bias was removed computationally. The study's own analysis went as follows. Raw reads were preprocessed for error removal, and CDR3 was defined according to IMGT conventions as running from the conserved cysteine to phenylalanine. Clonality was computed by normalizing Shannon entropy by log2 of the number of productive unique TCRs and subtracting the result from 1. CD4 or CD8 identity of scalp clones was inferred by cross-referencing scalp TCRbeta sequences with sorted blood CD4 and CD8 repertoires. This is the immuneACCESS table as TCRdb keeps it, with only in-frame sequences that have V and J called. A part of the clones is gone; compared with another copy, unresolved V genes explain less than half, and the rest is unexplained. V and J calls and clone size come straight from that table; D and trimming were deduced from the DNA. The sample table lists approximately 200,000 clones, 55% to 70% of them with a count of one. Approximately 0.63% of the sample comes from the top ten.

Concerning this clone itself: Its antigen is not yet known. No much larger clone is present one base from it, and per-base qualities are unavailable.

The sample's time point, from its label and the paper: around 4 weeks on oral tofacitinib. The intended sense of this specimen's treatment or condition label: oral pan-JAK inhibitor, 5-10 mg twice daily. From alopecia areata patients, peripheral blood was collected along with lesional scalp punch biopsies. After PBMCs were isolated by density centrifugation and stained for CD3, CD4 and CD8, a FACSAria was used to sort CD4+ and CD8+ T cells. This chain joins TRBV14 to TRBJ2-2; 6 matching bases give a weak D call of TRBD2. This sequence was found in a human donor with alopecia areata. The material was CD4+ T cells sorted from blood, obtained at week 4, from a patient treated with tofacitinib. CDR3 region: CASSQEDYQTGELFF. The DNA is TGTGCCAGCAGCCAAGAGGACTACCAAACCGGGGAGCTGTTTTTT.